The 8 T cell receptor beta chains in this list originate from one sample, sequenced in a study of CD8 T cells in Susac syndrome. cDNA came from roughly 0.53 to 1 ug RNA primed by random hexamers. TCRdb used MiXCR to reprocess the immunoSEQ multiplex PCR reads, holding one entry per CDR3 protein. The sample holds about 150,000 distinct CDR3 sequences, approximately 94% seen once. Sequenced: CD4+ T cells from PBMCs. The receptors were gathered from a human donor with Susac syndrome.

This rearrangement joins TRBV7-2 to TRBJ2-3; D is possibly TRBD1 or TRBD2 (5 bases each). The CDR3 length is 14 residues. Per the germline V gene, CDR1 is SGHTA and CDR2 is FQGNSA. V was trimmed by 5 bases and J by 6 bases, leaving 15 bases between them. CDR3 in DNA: TGTGCCAGCAGCCACCGGGACCCAAAGGATACGCAGTATTTT. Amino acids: CASSHRDPKDTQYF.

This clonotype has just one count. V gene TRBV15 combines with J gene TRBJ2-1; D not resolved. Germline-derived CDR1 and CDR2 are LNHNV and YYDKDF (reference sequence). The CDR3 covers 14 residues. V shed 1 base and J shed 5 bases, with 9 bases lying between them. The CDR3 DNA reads TGTGCCACCAGCAGAGTGGACCCGAACAATGAGCAGTTCTTC. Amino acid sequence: CATSRVDPNNEQFF.

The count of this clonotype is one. The CDR3 sequence is CASSQGLAGVTGELFF. For the CDR3, the DNA is TGTGCCAGCAGCCAAGGGCTAGCGGGAGTAACCGGGGAGCTGTTTTTT. The gene calls are TRBV3-1 and TRBJ2-2; 10 bases align to TRBD2. Germline loops: CDR1 LGHDT, CDR2 YNNKEL (reference sequence). Unmatched junction bases numbered 4, after V lost 1 base and J lost 5 bases. The CDR3 has 16 residues.

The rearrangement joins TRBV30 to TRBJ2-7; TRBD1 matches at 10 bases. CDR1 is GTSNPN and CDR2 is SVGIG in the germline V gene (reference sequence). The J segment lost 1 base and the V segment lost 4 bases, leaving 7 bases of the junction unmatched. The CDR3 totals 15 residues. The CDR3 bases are TGTGCCTGGAACCCTGACAGGGGGCAATCCTACGAGCAGTACTTC. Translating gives CAWNPDRGQSYEQYF. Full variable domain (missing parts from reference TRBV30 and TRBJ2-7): SQTIHQWPATLVQPVGSPLSLECTVEGTSNPNLYWYRQAAGRGLQLLFYSVGIGQISSEVPQNLSASRPQDRQFILSSKKLLLSDSGFYLCAWNPDRGQSYEQYFGPGTRLTVT.

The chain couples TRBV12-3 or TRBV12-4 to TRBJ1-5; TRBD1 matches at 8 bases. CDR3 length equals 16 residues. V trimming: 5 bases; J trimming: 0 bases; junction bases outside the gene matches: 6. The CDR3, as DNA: TGTGCCAGCAGTCCCAACAGGGGGTATAGCAATCAGCCCCAGCATTTT. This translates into CASSPNRGYSNQPQHF.

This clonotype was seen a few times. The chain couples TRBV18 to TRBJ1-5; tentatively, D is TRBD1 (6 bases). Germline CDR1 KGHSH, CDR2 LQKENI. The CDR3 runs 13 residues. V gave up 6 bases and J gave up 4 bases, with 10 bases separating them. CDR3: CASSPTGNQPQHF. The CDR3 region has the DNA TGTGCCAGCTCCCCAACAGGGAATCAGCCCCAGCATTTT.

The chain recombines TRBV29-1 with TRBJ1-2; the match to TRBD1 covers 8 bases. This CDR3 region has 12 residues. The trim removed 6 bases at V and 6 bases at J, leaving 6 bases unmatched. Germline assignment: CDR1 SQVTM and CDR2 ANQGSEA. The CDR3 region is CSVADRVHGYTF. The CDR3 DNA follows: TGCAGCGTCGCGGACAGGGTCCATGGCTACACCTTC.

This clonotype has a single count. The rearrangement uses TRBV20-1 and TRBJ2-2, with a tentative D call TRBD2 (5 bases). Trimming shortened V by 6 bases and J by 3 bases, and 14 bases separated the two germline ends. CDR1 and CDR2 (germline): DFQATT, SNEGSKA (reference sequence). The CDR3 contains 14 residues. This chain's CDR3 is CSALPGLHTGELFF. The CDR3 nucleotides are TGCAGTGCCCTACCAGGACTGCACACCGGGGAGCTGTTTTTT.